The sequence of this T cell receptor (beta chain) was determined in a study of cytomegalovirus exposure and HLA in healthy donors. Overall study: About 77 million unique TCRs from HLA-typed donors made up an early data release.

This CDR3 comprises 15 residues. Per germline, CDR1 MNHEY and CDR2 SVGAGI. The junction had 6 bases not matched to a gene; V was cut back by 1 base and J by 4 bases. The PCR was carried out with 60 Vbeta primers and 13 Jbeta primers. The data were produced by immunoSEQ multiplex PCR, yet TCRdb's version contains in-frame clones alone and is incomplete. The sample holds under 200,000 clones, around 79% seen once. This sequence joins TRBV6-5 and TRBJ1-1, with 7 bases lining up with TRBD1. This TCR was sampled from a man aged 35-49 years in good health and CMV-seronegative. Specimen: PBMCs. The chain's CDR3 is CASSYFRGRLTEAFF. The CDR3 nucleotides are TGTGCCAGCAGTTACTTTAGGGGGCGGCTCACTGAAGCTTTCTTT.